The clone carrying this TCR beta chain was counted a few times. This specimen comes from a study of blood T cell repertoires in COVID-19. Study-level background: Sample material is recorded as cDNA or gDNA derived from T cells, B-cell-depleted T cells, or PBMCs.

Some clones are missing from TCRdb's copy, which holds only in-frame ones; the method was immunoSEQ multiplex PCR. The sample includes about 97,000 clones, 81% of them seen just once. Per germline, CDR1 LGHNA and CDR2 YSLEER. V was trimmed by 5 bases and J by 6 bases, leaving 19 bases between them. The CDR3 is 16 residues long. This sequence was found in a man aged 55 to 70 with acute or convalescent COVID-19. The chain is built from TRBV4-3 and TRBJ1-4, with D perhaps TRBD1 (6 bases). Input material: peripheral blood. The CDR3 reads CASSSYVGQSDEKLFF. The CDR3 DNA reads TGCGCCAGCAGCTCCTATGTCGGACAGTCGGATGAAAAACTGTTTTTT.